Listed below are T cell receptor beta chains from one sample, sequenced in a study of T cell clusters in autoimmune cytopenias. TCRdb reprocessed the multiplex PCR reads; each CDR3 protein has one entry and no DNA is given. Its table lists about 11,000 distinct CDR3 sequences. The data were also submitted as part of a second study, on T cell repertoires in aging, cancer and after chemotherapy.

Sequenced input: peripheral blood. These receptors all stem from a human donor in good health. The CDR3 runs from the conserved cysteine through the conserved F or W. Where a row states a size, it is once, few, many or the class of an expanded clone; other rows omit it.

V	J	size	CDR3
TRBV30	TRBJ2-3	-	CAWSGTNTQYF
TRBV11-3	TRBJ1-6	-	CASSLGTVNSPLHF
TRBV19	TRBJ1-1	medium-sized	CASSDRLNTEAFF
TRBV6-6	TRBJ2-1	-	CASTILFPGDVNHNEQFF
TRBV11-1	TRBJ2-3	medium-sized	CASFSPTGTGGVFTDTQYF
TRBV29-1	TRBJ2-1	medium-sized	CSVGGLRQGDIHEQFF
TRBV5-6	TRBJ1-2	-	CASSLQQQDYGYTF
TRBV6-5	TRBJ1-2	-	CASGVDGYGYTF
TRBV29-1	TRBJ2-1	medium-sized	CSVEGGDSSYNEQFF
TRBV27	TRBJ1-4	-	CASSYYSGTSSEKLFF
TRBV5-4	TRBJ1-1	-	CASTGQMNTEAFF
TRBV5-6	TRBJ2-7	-	CASSLRAGGNEQYF
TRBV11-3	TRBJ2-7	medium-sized	CASSPGVVASYEQYF
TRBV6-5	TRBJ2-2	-	CASTNGPLTNTGELFF
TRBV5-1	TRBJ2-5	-	CASSPRGLREETQYF
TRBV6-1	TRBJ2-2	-	CASSENPDPGQGELFF
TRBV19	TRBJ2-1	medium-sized	CASSISPNIGKEQFF
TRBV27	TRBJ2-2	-	CASSLSLSGTGELFF
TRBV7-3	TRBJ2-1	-	CASGSGQGARNEQFF
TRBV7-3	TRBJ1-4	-	CASSSNEGSEKLFF
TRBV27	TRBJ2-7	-	CASSWREGGYEQYF
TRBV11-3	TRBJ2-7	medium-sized	CASSAPGAPSGEQYF
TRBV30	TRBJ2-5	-	CAWSVGGAGGTQYF
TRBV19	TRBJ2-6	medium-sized	CASSLRDSGANVLTF
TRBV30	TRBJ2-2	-	CAWTSGVWDTGELFF
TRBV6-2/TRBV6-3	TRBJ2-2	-	CASSLTHTGELFF
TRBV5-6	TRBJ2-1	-	CASSLVSSSYNEQFF
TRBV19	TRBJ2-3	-	CASSMMSLERGGKDTQYF
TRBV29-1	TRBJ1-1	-	CSARDRHTEAFF
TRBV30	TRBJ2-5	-	CAWSTSGGAETQYF
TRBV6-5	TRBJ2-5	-	CASSLGQGEGETQYF
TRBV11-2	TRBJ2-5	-	CASSLGRGSETQYF
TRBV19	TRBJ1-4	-	CASSTGLPTNEKLFF
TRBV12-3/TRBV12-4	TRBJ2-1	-	CASSAPGLAVGSYNEQFF
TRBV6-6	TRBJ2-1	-	CASSYAGPPGSYNEQFF
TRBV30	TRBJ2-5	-	CAWSPGPHLQETQYF
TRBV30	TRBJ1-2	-	CAWSSGLAGGYTF
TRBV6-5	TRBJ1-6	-	CASSLAQRAYNSPLHF
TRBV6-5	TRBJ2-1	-	CASSPGQGVHNEQFF
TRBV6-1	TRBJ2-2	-	CASNEGHVGTGELFF
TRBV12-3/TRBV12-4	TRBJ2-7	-	CASSLGQVRDEQYF
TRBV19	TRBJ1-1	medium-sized	CASSLSTLLNTEAFF
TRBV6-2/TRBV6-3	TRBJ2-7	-	CASSLGRTGGTYEQYF
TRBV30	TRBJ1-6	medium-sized	CAWSVQEDSPLHF
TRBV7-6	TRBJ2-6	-	CASSLFGNSGANVLTF
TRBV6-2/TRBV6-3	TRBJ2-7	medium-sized	CASSYSTLAGYEQYF
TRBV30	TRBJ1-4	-	CACRPPGPEKLFF
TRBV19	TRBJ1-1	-	CASRANTEAFF
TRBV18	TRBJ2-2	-	CASSPRSPSNTGELFF
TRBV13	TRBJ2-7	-	CASSLWGGTASSYEQYF
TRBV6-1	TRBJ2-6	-	CASSPISGANVLTF
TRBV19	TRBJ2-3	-	CASSTRGDTQYF
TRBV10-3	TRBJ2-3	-	CAISGGTGGRTDTQYF
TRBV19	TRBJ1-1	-	CASSRERTEAFF